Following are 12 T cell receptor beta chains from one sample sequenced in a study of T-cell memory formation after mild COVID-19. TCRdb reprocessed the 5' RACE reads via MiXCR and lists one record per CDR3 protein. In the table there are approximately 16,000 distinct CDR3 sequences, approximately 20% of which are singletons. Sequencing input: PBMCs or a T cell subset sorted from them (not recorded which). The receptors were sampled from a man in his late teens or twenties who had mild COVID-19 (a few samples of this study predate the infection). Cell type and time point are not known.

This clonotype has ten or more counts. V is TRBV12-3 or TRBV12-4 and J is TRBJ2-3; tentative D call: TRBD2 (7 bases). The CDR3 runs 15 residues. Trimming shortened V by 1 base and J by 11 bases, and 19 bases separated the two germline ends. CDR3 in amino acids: CASSLGGGDHLGQYF. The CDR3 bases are TGTGCCAGCAGTTTAGGGGGGGGCGACCACCTCGGGCAGTATTTT.

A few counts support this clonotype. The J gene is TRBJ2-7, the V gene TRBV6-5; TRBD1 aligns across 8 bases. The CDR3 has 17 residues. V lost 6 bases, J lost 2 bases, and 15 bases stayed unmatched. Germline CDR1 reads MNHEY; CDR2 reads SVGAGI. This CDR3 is CASSLRSPLTGAYEQYF. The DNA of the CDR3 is TGTGCCAGCAGCCTCAGGAGCCCCCTGACAGGGGCCTACGAGCAGTACTTC.

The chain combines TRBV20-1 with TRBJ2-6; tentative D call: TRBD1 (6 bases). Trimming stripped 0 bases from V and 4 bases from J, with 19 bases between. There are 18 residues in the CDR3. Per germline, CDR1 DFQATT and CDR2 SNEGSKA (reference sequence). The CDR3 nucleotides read TGCAGTGCTAGAGAGGGGTGGGGGCGACAGCGCGGGGCCAACGTCCTGACTTTC. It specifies CSAREGWGRQRGANVLTF.

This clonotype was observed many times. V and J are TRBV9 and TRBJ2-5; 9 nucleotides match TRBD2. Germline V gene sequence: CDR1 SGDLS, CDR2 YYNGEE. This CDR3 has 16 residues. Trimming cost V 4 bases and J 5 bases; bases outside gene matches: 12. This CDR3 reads CASSSYSGGPAETQYF. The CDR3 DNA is TGTGCCAGCAGCTCCTATAGCGGGGGCCCCGCGGAGACCCAGTACTTC.

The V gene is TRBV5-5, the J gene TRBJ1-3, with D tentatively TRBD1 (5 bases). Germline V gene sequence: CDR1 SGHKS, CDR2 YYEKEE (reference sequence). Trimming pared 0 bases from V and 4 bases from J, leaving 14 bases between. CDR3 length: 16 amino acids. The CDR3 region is CASSLEGQGVGNTIYF. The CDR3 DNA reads TGTGCCAGCAGCTTGGAGGGGCAGGGAGTCGGAAACACCATATATTTT.

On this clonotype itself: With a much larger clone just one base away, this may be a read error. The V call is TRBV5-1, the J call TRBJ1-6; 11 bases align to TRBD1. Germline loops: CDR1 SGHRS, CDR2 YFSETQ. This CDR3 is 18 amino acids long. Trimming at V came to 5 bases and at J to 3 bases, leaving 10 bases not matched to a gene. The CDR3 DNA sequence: TGCGCCAGCAGACTACCGGGACAGGGGGAAGACTATAATTCACCCCTCCACTTT. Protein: CASRLPGQGEDYNSPLHF.

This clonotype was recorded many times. CDR3 DNA: TGTGCCAGCAGCCGAGGTTACGAGCAGTACTTC. Protein product: CASSRGYEQYF. The V call is TRBV9, the J call TRBJ2-7; no definite D call. Germline lookup yields CDR1 SGDLS and CDR2 YYNGEE. V gave up 4 bases and J gave up 4 bases, with 6 bases separating them. This CDR3 spans 11 amino acids.

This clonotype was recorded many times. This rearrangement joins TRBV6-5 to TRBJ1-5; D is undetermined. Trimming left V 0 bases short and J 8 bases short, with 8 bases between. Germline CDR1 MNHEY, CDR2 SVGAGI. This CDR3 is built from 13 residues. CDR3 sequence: CASSYSRVEPQHF. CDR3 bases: TGTGCCAGCAGTTACTCGAGGGTGGAGCCCCAGCATTTT.

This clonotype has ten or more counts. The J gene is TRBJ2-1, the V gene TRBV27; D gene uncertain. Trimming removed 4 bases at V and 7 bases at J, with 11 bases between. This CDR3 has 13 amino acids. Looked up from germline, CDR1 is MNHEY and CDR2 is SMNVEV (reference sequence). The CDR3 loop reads CASSSLSRNEQFF. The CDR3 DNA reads TGTGCCAGCAGTTCCTTAAGTAGGAATGAGCAGTTCTTC.

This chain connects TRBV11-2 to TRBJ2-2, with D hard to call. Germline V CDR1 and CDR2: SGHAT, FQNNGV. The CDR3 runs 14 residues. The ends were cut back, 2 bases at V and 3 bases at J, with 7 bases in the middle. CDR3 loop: CASSLSRHTGELFF. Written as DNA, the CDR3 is TGTGCCAGCAGCTTATCCAGGCACACCGGGGAGCTGTTTTTT.

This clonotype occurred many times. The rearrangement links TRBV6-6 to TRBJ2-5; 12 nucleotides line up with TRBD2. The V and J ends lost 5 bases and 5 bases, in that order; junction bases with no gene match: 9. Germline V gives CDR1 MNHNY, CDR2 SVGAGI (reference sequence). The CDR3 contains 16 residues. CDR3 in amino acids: CASSHLAGGPFETQYF. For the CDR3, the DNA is TGTGCCAGCAGTCATCTAGCGGGGGGGCCTTTTGAGACCCAGTACTTC.

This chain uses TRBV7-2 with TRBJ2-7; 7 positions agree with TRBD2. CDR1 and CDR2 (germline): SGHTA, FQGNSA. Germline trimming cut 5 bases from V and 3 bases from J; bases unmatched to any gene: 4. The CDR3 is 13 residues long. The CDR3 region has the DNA TGTGCCAGCAGCCAGCGGGGCATCTACGAGCAGTACTTC. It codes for CASSQRGIYEQYF.